This T cell receptor beta chain was sequenced for a study of CD8+CD57+ T cells in acquired aplastic anemia. Across the whole study: An average of 3.2 ug of DNA was obtained from sorted CD4+ and CD8+ cells.

The CDR3 runs to 12 residues. The germline gives CDR1 DFQATT, CDR2 SNEGSKA (reference sequence). The V and J ends lost 2 bases and 7 bases respectively, with 12 bases between them. TCR beta VDJ and CDR3 profiling used genomic DNA as template. TCRdb re-derived calls from the reads in MiXCR, one entry per CDR3 protein. The table shows about 190,000 distinct CDR3 sequences, with around 45% occurring only once. This clonotype was recorded at least ten times. CD8+CD57+ cell expansion had been shown by flow cytometry in patients chosen for sequencing. When blood sampling took place, the patients had received no therapy.

The sequence derives from a human donor with aplastic anemia. Sequencing used sorted CD4+, CD8+, or CD8+CD57+ T cells (not recorded which) from PBMCs. The gene calls are TRBV20-1 and TRBJ2-7; the D gene is possibly TRBD1 (5 bases). The CDR3 loop reads CSARNPKGEQYF. As DNA, the CDR3 is TGCAGTGCTAGAAACCCGAAGGGGGAGCAGTACTTC.